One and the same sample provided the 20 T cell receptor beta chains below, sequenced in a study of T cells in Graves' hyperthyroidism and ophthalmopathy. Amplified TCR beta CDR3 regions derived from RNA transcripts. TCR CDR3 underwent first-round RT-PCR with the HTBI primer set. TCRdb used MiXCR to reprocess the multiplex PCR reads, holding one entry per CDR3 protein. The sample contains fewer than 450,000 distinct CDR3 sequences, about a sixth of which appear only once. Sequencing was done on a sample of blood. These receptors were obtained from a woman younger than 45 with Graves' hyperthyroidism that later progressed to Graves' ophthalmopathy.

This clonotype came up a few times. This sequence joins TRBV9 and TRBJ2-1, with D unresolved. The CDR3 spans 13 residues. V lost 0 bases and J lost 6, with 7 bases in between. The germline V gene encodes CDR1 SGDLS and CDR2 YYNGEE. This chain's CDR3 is CASSVDGANEQFF. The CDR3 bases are TGTGCCAGCAGCGTAGATGGTGCCAATGAGCAGTTCTTC.

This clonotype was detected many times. The CDR3 loop reads CATSTSRAYGYTF. CDR3 nucleotides: TGTGCCACTTCGACATCGCGGGCCTATGGCTACACCTTC. This chain connects TRBV7-2 to TRBJ1-2; no reliable D call. The CDR3 has 13 amino acids. V was cut by 10 bases and J by 4 bases, with 16 bases left in between. Germline CDR1 is SGHTA and CDR2 is FQGNSA.

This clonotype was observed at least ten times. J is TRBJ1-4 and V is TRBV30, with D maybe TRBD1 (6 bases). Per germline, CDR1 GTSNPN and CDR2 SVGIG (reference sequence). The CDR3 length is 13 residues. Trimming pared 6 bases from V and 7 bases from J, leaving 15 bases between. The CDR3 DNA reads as TGTGCCTGCGTCAACAGGGTGGGTGAAAAACTGTTTTTT. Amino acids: CACVNRVGEKLFF.

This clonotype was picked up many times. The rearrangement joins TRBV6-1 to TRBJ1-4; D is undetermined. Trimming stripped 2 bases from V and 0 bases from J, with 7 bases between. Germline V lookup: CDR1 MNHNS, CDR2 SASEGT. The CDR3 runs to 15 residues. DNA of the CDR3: TGTGCCAGCAGTGAAAAGACGGCAACTAATGAAAAACTGTTTTTT. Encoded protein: CASSEKTATNEKLFF.

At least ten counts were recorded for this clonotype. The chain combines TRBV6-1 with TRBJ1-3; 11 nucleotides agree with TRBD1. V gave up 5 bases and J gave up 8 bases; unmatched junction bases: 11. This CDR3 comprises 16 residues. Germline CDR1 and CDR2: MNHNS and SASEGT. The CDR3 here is CASSLTSGQGGHTIYF. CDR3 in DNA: TGTGCCAGCAGTTTAACCTCGGGACAGGGGGGACACACCATATATTTT.

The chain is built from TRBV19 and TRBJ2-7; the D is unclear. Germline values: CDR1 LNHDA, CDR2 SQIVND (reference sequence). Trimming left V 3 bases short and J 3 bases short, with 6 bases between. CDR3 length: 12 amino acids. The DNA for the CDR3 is TGTGCCAGTAGTATGATGGGCTACGAGCAGTACTTC. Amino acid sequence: CASSMMGYEQYF.

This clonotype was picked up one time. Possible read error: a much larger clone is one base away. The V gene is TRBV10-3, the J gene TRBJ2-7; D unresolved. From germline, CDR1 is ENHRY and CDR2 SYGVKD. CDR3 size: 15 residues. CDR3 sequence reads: CAISESGVLTAEQHF. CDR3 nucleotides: TGTGCCATCAGTGAGTCGGGCGTCCTCACGGCCGAGCAGCACTTC.

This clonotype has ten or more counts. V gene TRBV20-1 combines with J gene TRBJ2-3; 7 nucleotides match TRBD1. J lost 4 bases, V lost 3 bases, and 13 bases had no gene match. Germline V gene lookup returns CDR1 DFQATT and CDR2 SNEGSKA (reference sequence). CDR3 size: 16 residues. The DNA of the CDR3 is TGCAGTGCTAGGCCCAGGCCAGGGGGAATCCCAGATACGCAGTATTTT. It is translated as CSARPRPGGIPDTQYF.

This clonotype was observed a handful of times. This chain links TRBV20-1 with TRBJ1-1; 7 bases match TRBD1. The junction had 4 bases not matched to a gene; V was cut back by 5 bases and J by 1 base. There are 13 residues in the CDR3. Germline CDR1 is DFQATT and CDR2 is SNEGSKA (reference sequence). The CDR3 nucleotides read TGCAGTGCTTTAACAGGGGAGAACACTGAAGCTTTCTTT. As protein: CSALTGENTEAFF.

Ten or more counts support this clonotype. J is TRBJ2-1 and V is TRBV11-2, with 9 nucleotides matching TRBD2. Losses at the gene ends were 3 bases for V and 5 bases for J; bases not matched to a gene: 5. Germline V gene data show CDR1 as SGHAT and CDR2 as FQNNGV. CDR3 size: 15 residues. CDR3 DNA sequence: TGTGCCAGCAGCTTGGGGAGCGGGAGGAACAATGAGCAGTTCTTC. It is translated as CASSLGSGRNNEQFF.

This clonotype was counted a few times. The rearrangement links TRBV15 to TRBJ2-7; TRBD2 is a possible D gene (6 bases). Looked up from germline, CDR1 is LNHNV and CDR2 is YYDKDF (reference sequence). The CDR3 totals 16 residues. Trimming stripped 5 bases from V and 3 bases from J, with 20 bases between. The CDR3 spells CATSETGEVFHYEQYF. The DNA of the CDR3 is TGTGCCACCAGCGAAACTGGGGAGGTCTTCCACTACGAGCAGTACTTC.

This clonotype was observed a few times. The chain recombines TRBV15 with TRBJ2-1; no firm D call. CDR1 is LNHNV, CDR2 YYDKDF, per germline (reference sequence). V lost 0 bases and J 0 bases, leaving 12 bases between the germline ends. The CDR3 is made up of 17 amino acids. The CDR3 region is CATSRDRYQSSYNEQFF. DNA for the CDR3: TGTGCCACCAGCAGAGACCGATATCAAAGCTCCTACAATGAGCAGTTCTTC.

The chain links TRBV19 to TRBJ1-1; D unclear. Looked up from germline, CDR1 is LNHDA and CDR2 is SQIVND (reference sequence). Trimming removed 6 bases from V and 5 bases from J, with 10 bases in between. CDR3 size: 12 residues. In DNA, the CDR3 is TGTGCCAGTAGGTTTGTAGGGACTGAAGCTTTCTTT. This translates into CASRFVGTEAFF.

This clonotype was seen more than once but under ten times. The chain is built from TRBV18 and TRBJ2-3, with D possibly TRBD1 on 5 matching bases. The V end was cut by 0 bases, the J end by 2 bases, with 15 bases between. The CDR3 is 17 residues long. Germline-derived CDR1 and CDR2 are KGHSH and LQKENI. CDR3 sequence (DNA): TGTGCCAGCTCACCACCGTACAGCAGGGCCAACACAGATACGCAGTATTTT. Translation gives CASSPPYSRANTDTQYF.

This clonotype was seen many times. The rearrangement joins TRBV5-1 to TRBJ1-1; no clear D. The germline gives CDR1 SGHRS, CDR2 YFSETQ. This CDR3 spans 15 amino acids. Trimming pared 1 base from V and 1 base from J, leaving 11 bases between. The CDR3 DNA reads TGCGCCAGCAGCTTGATTCCAACGGAGAACACTGAAGCTTTCTTT. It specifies CASSLIPTENTEAFF.

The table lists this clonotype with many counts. The CDR3 sequence: CASSLVSPRSGSLEYEQYF. As DNA, the CDR3 is TGTGCCAGCAGCTTAGTATCCCCGAGGAGCGGGAGTCTTGAGTACGAGCAGTACTTC. The V and J genes are TRBV11-2 and TRBJ2-7; TRBD2 aligns across 8 bases. The CDR3 has 19 amino acids. J was trimmed by 4 bases and V by 1 base; bases with no gene match: 18. In germline, CDR1 is SGHAT, CDR2 FQNNGV.

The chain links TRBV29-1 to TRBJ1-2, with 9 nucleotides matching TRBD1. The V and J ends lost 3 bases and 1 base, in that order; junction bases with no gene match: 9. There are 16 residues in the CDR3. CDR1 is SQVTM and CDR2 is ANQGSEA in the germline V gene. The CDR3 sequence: CSVEAGQGGFNYGYTF. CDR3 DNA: TGCAGCGTTGAGGCGGGACAGGGAGGTTTTAACTATGGCTACACCTTC.

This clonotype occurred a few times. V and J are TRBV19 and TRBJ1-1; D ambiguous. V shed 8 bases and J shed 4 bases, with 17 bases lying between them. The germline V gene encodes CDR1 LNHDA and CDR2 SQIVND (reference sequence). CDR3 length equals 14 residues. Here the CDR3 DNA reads TGTGCCAGTGATACCGAGGAGGGTGGCACTGAAGCTTTCTTT. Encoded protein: CASDTEEGGTEAFF.

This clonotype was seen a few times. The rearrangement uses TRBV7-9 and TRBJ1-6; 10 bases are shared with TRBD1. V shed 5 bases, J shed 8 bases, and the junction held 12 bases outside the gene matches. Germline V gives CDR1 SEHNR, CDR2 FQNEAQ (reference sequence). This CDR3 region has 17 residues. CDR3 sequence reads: CASSRTGGGFLDSPLHF. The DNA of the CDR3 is TGTGCCAGCAGCCGGACAGGGGGAGGGTTCTTGGATTCACCCCTCCACTTT.

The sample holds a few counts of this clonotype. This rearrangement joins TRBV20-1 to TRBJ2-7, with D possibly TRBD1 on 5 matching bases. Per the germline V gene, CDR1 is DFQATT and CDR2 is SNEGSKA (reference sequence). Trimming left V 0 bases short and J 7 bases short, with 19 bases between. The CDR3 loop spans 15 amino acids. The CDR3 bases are TGCAGTGCTAGAGATCGGAACAGGCTGACCGAAGAGCAGTACTTC. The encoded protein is CSARDRNRLTEEQYF.